These 21 T cell receptor beta chains were sequenced from one sample in a study of cytomegalovirus exposure and HLA in healthy donors. Primers: 60 Vbeta forward and 13 Jbeta reverse. Sequencing was performed with immunoSEQ multiplex PCR; in TCRdb, only in-frame clones are kept and a portion is missing. The table includes 120,000 or so clones, 55% to 75% detected once. Sequenced input: PBMCs. These receptors all come from a young man in good health and CMV-seropositive.

J is TRBJ1-1 and V is TRBV19; the D is unclear. V was trimmed by 8 bases and J by 4 bases, leaving 11 bases between them. There are 12 residues in the CDR3. In germline, CDR1 is LNHDA, CDR2 SQIVND (reference sequence). CDR3 nucleotide sequence: TGTGCCAGTTCCGGGTATGGCACTGAAGCTTTCTTT. Amino acids: CASSGYGTEAFF.

This chain uses TRBV5-4 with TRBJ1-6; 9 nucleotides agree with TRBD1. The ends lost 4 bases at V and 6 bases at J; junction bases unmatched: 8. The CDR3 consists of 16 residues. Germline assignment: CDR1 SGHNT and CDR2 YYREEE (reference sequence). In nucleotides, the CDR3 is TGTGCCAGCAGCGATACAGGGGGCGGGCTTAATTCACCCCTCCACTTT. Translation gives CASSDTGGGLNSPLHF.

The chain is built from TRBV5-4 and TRBJ1-2; 7 nucleotides match TRBD1. CDR3 length: 15 residues. From germline, CDR1 is SGHNT and CDR2 YYREEE (reference sequence). V gave up 1 base and J gave up 8 bases; unmatched junction bases: 11. This CDR3 is CASSLQAAGGYGYTF. The CDR3 nucleotides read TGTGCCAGCAGCTTGCAGGCGGCAGGGGGGTACGGCTACACCTTC.

The chain combines TRBV19 with TRBJ2-5; D is possibly TRBD2 (5 bases). The CDR3 contains 14 residues. Trimming removed 5 bases at V and 1 base at J, with 11 bases between. CDR1 and CDR2 (germline): LNHDA, SQIVND (reference sequence). CDR3 coding DNA: TGTGCCAGTAGTTCTGTAGGAGGCCAAGAGACCCAGTACTTC. It yields the protein CASSSVGGQETQYF. Supplemented by reference TRBV19 and TRBJ2-5, the full variable domain reads DGGITQSPKYLFRKEGQNVTLSCEQNLNHDAMYWYRQDPGQGLRLIYYSQIVNDFQKGDIAEGYSVSREKKESFPLTVTSAQKNPTAFYLCASSSVGGQETQYFGPGTRLLVL.

The sample holds a few counts of this clone. The V gene is TRBV7-3, the J gene TRBJ2-2; TRBD1 agrees at 9 bases. CDR1 and CDR2 from the germline V gene are SGHTA and FQGTGA. This CDR3 has 14 amino acids. Trimming at V came to 4 bases and at J to 5 bases, leaving 2 bases not matched to a gene. This CDR3 reads CASSWTGVTGELFF. In DNA form, the CDR3 reads TGTGCCAGCAGCTGGACAGGGGTGACCGGGGAGCTGTTTTTT. The full variable domain, with the rest looked up from reference TRBV7-3 and TRBJ2-2, is GAGVSQTPSNKVTEKGKYVELRCDPISGHTALYWYRQSLGQGPEFLIYFQGTGAADDSGLPNDRFFAVRPEGSVSTLKIQRTERGDSAVYLCASSWTGVTGELFFGEGSRLTVL.

The gene calls are TRBV5-1 and TRBJ1-4, with 9 nucleotides matching TRBD1. Germline trimming cut 5 bases from V and 7 bases from J; bases unmatched to any gene: 9. The CDR3 runs 15 residues. Germline-derived CDR1 and CDR2 are SGHRS and YFSETQ. The CDR3 region is CASSLQGQGREKLFF. CDR3 in DNA: TGCGCCAGCAGTCTTCAGGGACAGGGCCGTGAAAAACTGTTTTTT.

The gene calls are TRBV18 and TRBJ1-1, with D possibly matching TRBD1 (6 bases). The CDR3 covers 14 residues. Germline CDR1 KGHSH, CDR2 LQKENI. V lost 3 bases and J 3 bases, leaving 11 bases between the germline ends. CDR3 coding DNA: TGTGCCAGCTCACCCGGGGGGCAGGACACTGAAGCTTTCTTT. Its translation: CASSPGGQDTEAFF.

V is TRBV4-2 and J is TRBJ1-3; tentatively, D is TRBD1 (6 bases). CDR1 is LGHNA, CDR2 YNFKEQ, per germline. Trimming cost V 0 bases and J 5 bases, with 17 bases left between them. CDR3 size: 17 residues. In DNA form, the CDR3 reads TGTGCCAGCAGCCAAGATGGGGGGGCTAACGCGAGAAACACCATATATTTT. Encoded protein: CASSQDGGANARNTIYF.

The gene calls are TRBV10-3 and TRBJ2-7; TRBD1 aligns across 8 bases. Germline assignment: CDR1 ENHRY and CDR2 SYGVKD. The CDR3 is 13 residues long. J was trimmed by 3 bases and V by 2 bases; bases with no gene match: 0. In nucleotides, the CDR3 is TGTGCCATCAGTGAGGACAGGGGCTACGAGCAGTACTTC. It is translated as CAISEDRGYEQYF.

This clone was observed a single time. This chain uses TRBV7-3 with TRBJ2-2, with 14 bases fitting TRBD2. J gave up 6 bases and V 5 bases, and 2 bases lay outside the gene matches. The CDR3 loop spans 15 amino acids. From germline, CDR1 is SGHTA and CDR2 FQGTGA. The CDR3 bases are TGTGCCAGCAGCCCGGGACTAGCGGGAGCCGGGGAGCTGTTTTTT. It yields the protein CASSPGLAGAGELFF.

This chain joins TRBV5-1 and TRBJ1-2; no definite D call. Between the trimmed V and J ends, which lost 4 bases and 2 bases, there was a span of 12 bases. The CDR3 contains 14 residues. The germline V gene has CDR1 SGHRS and CDR2 YFSETQ. For the CDR3, the DNA is TGCGCCAGCAGCCCCTTCTATGAGAACTATGGCTACACCTTC. This sequence encodes CASSPFYENYGYTF.

This clone was counted between two and nine times. This chain links TRBV9 with TRBJ2-6; no clear D. The length of the CDR3 is 14 residues. Looked up from germline, CDR1 is SGDLS and CDR2 is YYNGEE. V gave up 3 bases and J gave up 0 bases, with 4 bases separating them. As DNA, the CDR3 is TGTGCCAGCAGCGCAATCTCTGGGGCCAACGTCCTGACTTTC. Its protein is CASSAISGANVLTF. Full variable domain (remainder filled in from reference TRBV9 and TRBJ2-6): DSGVTQTPKHLITATGQRVTLRCSPRSGDLSVYWYQQSLDQGLQFLIQYYNGEERAKGNILERFSAQQFPDLHSELNLSSLELGDSALYFCASSAISGANVLTFGAGSRLTVL.

The chain employs TRBV28 and TRBJ2-1; TRBD1 matches at 7 bases. With 5 bases clipped from V and 3 bases from J, the junction kept 4 bases outside the gene matches. The CDR3 length is 14 residues. Looked up from germline, CDR1 is MDHEN and CDR2 is SYDVKM. The CDR3 spells CASSRTGHYNEQFF. The DNA for the CDR3 is TGTGCCAGCAGTCGGACAGGACACTACAATGAGCAGTTCTTC.

The CDR3 here is CASTTGGGGPDTQYF. CDR3 sequence (DNA): TGTGCCAGCACCACGGGAGGGGGAGGACCAGATACGCAGTATTTT. The chain combines TRBV6-1 with TRBJ2-3; 8 positions match TRBD2. The CDR3 totals 15 residues. CDR1 MNHNS and CDR2 SASEGT come from the germline V gene. V shed 7 bases, J shed 4 bases, and the junction held 10 bases outside the gene matches.

The chain joins TRBV15 to TRBJ1-2; a possible D gene is TRBD1 (5 bases). The V gene's germline CDR1 is LNHNV and CDR2 YYDKDF (reference sequence). V lost 0 bases to trimming and J lost 3 bases, with 5 bases between them. The CDR3 consists of 13 residues. In DNA, the CDR3 is TGTGCCACCAGCAGAGACAGGGACTATGGCTACACCTTC. Protein sequence: CATSRDRDYGYTF.

The V gene is TRBV7-9, the J gene TRBJ2-5; a weak D match, TRBD1 (6 bases). Germline V gene sequence: CDR1 SEHNR, CDR2 FQNEAQ (reference sequence). This CDR3 has 14 amino acids. V lost 6 bases to trimming and J lost 5 bases, with 16 bases between them. The CDR3 DNA reads as TGTGCCAGCAGTCCCACCAGGGGCTGGGAGACCCAGTACTTC. Translating it yields CASSPTRGWETQYF.

The V call is TRBV28, the J call TRBJ2-7; the match to TRBD2 covers 8 bases. From germline, CDR1 is MDHEN and CDR2 SYDVKM. The length of the CDR3 is 15 residues. V shed 6 bases and J 4 bases; nucleotides not matched to a gene: 11. The CDR3: CASRELSGERYEQYF. The CDR3 nucleotides are TGTGCCAGCAGGGAACTTAGCGGGGAGCGGTACGAGCAGTACTTC.

V usage is TRBV5-1 and J usage is TRBJ1-1; no clear D. The germline V gene has CDR1 SGHRS and CDR2 YFSETQ. The CDR3 spans 14 residues. Deletions cut 5 bases from V and 7 bases from J, with 18 bases between. This CDR3 reads CASSPTTAVIEAFF. In nucleotides, the CDR3 is TGCGCCAGCAGTCCGACTACAGCAGTTATTGAAGCTTTCTTT.

The chain is built from TRBV2 and TRBJ1-1; possible D gene TRBD1, 6 bases. Germline V gives CDR1 SNHLY, CDR2 FYNNEI. Between the trimmed V and J ends, which lost 6 bases and 3 bases, there was a span of 17 bases. The CDR3 length is 15 residues. This CDR3 is CASRRRTGSHTEAFF. The CDR3 DNA reads as TGTGCCAGCAGAAGGCGTACAGGGTCCCACACTGAAGCTTTCTTT. The full variable domain, rest sourced from reference TRBV2 and TRBJ1-1, is EPEVTQTPSHQVTQMGQEVILRCVPISNHLYFYWYRQILGQKVEFLVSFYNNEISEKSEIFDDQFSVERPDGSNFTLKIRSTKLEDSAMYFCASRRRTGSHTEAFFGQGTRLTVV.

The chain has TRBV5-4 and TRBJ2-2; 8 bases fit TRBD2. Looked up from germline, CDR1 is SGHNT and CDR2 is YYREEE (reference sequence). The CDR3 is made up of 14 amino acids. Trimming took 7 bases from V and 4 from J; bases not matched to a gene: 6. The CDR3 protein is CASGGRSRTGELFF. CDR3 coding DNA: TGTGCCAGCGGCGGGAGGTCACGCACCGGGGAGCTGTTTTTT.

Notes on this clone: Compared with germline, one end of the junction differs, possibly owing to a read error. This rearrangement joins TRBV5-4 to TRBJ2-1; 8 bases are shared with TRBD1. The germline gives CDR1 SGHNT, CDR2 YYREEE (reference sequence). This CDR3 is 13 amino acids long. CDR3 coding DNA: TGTGCCAGCAGTTTGGACAGGGATGGCGAGCAGTTCTTC. It yields the protein CASSLDRDGEQFF.